This T cell receptor (beta chain) was captured by sequencing in a study of T cells in women clearing cervical HPV infection. MY09/MY11 PCR detected cervical HPV DNA; dot-blot assigned genotypes. Broader study findings: T-cell numbers per sample were unknown and may explain richness differences.

Worth noting for this clone: No antigen is known for it. The CDR3 end is not reached by the read, which stops 3 residues before it; the germline J gene fills it in.

The data were produced by immunoSEQ multiplex PCR, yet TCRdb's version contains in-frame clones alone and is incomplete. Here the sample table reports about 29,000 clones. Germline V gives CDR1 MNHNS, CDR2 SASEGT. The V end was cut by 1 base, the J end by 3 bases, with 12 bases between. CDR3 length: 15 residues. The sequencing sample was made of blood buffy coat. The chain joins TRBV6-1 to TRBJ1-1, with a weak D call TRBD1 (6 bases). The source of this sequence is a woman aged 18-69 years with a cervical HPV16 infection that either progressed to CIN3+ or cleared (not recorded which). The part of the CDR3 DNA that was read is TGTGCCAGCAGTGAAGGCACCAGGGGATACACTGAA. Protein sequence: CASSEGTRGYTE. The CDR3 reads in full as CASSEGTRGYTEAFF.